The 13 T cell receptor beta chains given below trace back to one sample, sequenced in a study of cytotoxic CD8 clonotypes in ibrutinib-treated CLL (TCRdb year 2021). The library was prepared using the immunoSEQ multiplex PCR assay. Drawn from immuneACCESS, this table holds only the in-frame rearrangements with V and J called that TCRdb kept. Clones are partly lost; checked studies trace under half to an unresolved V gene and leave the rest unexplained. The sample table records 300,000 to 350,000 clones; roughly 80% of these occur just once. The top ten hold about 6.3% of the sample. The sample was PBMCs, taken before ibrutinib treatment. The receptors come from a human donor with chronic lymphocytic leukemia.

This rearrangement joins TRBV6-5 to TRBJ2-7, with 7 bases that match TRBD2. The CDR3 contains 15 residues. The V segment lost 6 bases and the J segment 2 bases; nucleotides outside the gene matches: 10. Germline V gene sequence: CDR1 MNHEY, CDR2 SVGAGI. CDR3: CASSPPGTTTYEQYF. The DNA of the CDR3 is TGTGCCAGCAGCCCCCCCGGGACTACGACCTACGAGCAGTACTTC.

The V call is TRBV2, the J call TRBJ2-7, with a weak D call TRBD2 (6 bases). The CDR3 totals 14 residues. Per the germline V gene, CDR1 is SNHLY and CDR2 is FYNNEI. V was cut by 7 bases and J by 2 bases, with 15 bases left in between. This CDR3 is CASTSRQRAYEQYF. CDR3 bases: TGTGCCAGCACGAGTCGGCAGCGGGCCTACGAGCAGTACTTC. Complete variable domain (other parts from reference TRBV2 and TRBJ2-7): EPEVTQTPSHQVTQMGQEVILRCVPISNHLYFYWYRQILGQKVEFLVSFYNNEISEKSEIFDDQFSVERPDGSNFTLKIRSTKLEDSAMYFCASTSRQRAYEQYFGPGTRLTVT.

There are a few counts of this clone. The chain carries TRBV4-2 and TRBJ2-7; 14 nucleotides align to TRBD2. V dropped 0 bases and J dropped 3; count of bases not matched to a gene: 1. The CDR3 sequence is 16 residues long. Germline loops: CDR1 LGHNA, CDR2 YNFKEQ. Here the CDR3 reads CASSQEGLAGGYEQYF. The CDR3 DNA reads as TGTGCCAGCAGCCAAGAAGGACTAGCGGGAGGCTACGAGCAGTACTTC.

This clone was observed a handful of times. The chain couples TRBV19 to TRBJ1-5; possible D gene TRBD1, 6 bases. CDR1 is LNHDA and CDR2 is SQIVND in the germline V gene (reference sequence). V lost 5 bases to trimming and J lost 0 bases, with 11 bases between them. This CDR3 contains 15 residues. CDR3 in amino acids: CASSPRQDSNQPQHF. CDR3 bases: TGTGCCAGTAGTCCTCGACAGGATAGCAATCAGCCCCAGCATTTT.

V usage is TRBV6-1 and J usage is TRBJ2-2, with D unclear. Germline V gives CDR1 MNHNS, CDR2 SASEGT. V gave up 0 bases and J gave up 1 base, with 9 bases separating them. The CDR3 is 16 residues long. The CDR3 sequence is CASSEAYSLNTGELFF. The CDR3 nucleotides are TGTGCCAGCAGTGAAGCCTACTCCTTGAACACCGGGGAGCTGTTTTTT.

This clone was found once. The DNA for the CDR3 is TGTGCCAGCAGCCAAGATAGGGGACTAGCAGCCAGACAGACGGCCAACGTCCTGACTTTC. Translating gives CASSQDRGLAARQTANVLTF. The J gene is TRBJ2-6, the V gene TRBV4-2, with 9 bases fitting TRBD2. V dropped 0 bases and J dropped 6; count of bases not matched to a gene: 15. The CDR3 is 20 residues long. Germline CDR1 and CDR2: LGHNA and YNFKEQ.

The chain is built from TRBV9 and TRBJ2-2; D unresolved. CDR1 SGDLS and CDR2 YYNGEE come from the germline V gene. Trimming took off 4 bases at V and 1 base at J, with 11 bases between the two ends. The CDR3 totals 15 residues. The CDR3 DNA reads as TGTGCCAGCAGCTCCCGAACAAGGAACACCGGGGAGCTGTTTTTT. This sequence encodes CASSSRTRNTGELFF.

The chain links TRBV5-1 to TRBJ2-7; no reliable D call. The CDR3 runs 11 residues. Germline loops: CDR1 SGHRS, CDR2 YFSETQ. V gave up 3 bases and J gave up 7 bases, with 8 bases separating them. The CDR3 nucleotides are TGCGCCAGCAGCTCGGTGGGGGAGCAGTACTTC. Its translation is CASSSVGEQYF.

The chain combines TRBV5-1 with TRBJ2-6; D is uncertain. Germline loops: CDR1 SGHRS, CDR2 YFSETQ. CDR3 size: 16 residues. The V end was cut by 5 bases, the J end by 2 bases, with 14 bases between. The chain's CDR3 is CASSSSLSAGANVLTF. CDR3 nucleotide sequence: TGCGCCAGCAGTTCCTCTCTTTCGGCTGGGGCCAACGTCCTGACTTTC.

The CDR3 loop reads CASSGGLYGYTF. CDR3 DNA sequence: TGTGCCAGCAGCGGGGGACTTTATGGCTACACCTTC. The chain links TRBV2 to TRBJ1-2; maybe TRBD1 (5 bases). The V end was cut by 6 bases, the J end by 5 bases, with 10 bases between. CDR3 length equals 12 residues. Germline assignment: CDR1 SNHLY and CDR2 FYNNEI.

A few counts support this clone. The rearrangement uses TRBV5-1 and TRBJ2-7; unclear D gene. Trimming took off 3 bases at V and 2 bases at J, with 12 bases between the two ends. Germline V gene sequence: CDR1 SGHRS, CDR2 YFSETQ. The CDR3 loop spans 14 amino acids. CDR3 region: CASSSRPGAYEQYF. The CDR3 coding sequence is TGCGCCAGCAGCTCCAGGCCTGGGGCCTACGAGCAGTACTTC.

The chain combines TRBV10-1 with TRBJ1-4; the match to TRBD1 covers 8 bases. The germline V gene has CDR1 WNHNN and CDR2 SYGVQD (reference sequence). Trimming at V came to 1 base and at J to 4 bases, leaving 14 bases not matched to a gene. The CDR3 loop spans 19 amino acids. The CDR3 loop reads CASSELEDGRGRFNEKLFF. Written as DNA, the CDR3 is TGCGCCAGCAGTGAGTTGGAGGATGGCAGGGGGCGTTTTAATGAAAAACTGTTTTTT.

The chain's CDR3 is CASSLVGGTPGDTQYF. The CDR3 nucleotides read TGTGCCAGCAGCTTGGTTGGGGGTACCCCCGGTGATACGCAGTATTTT. The V and J genes are TRBV5-6 and TRBJ2-3; perhaps D is TRBD1 or TRBD2 (5 bases each). Trimming shortened V by 0 bases and J by 6 bases, and 17 bases separated the two germline ends. Germline V gives CDR1 SGHDT, CDR2 YYEEEE. CDR3 size: 16 residues.